The subject of this entry is one T cell receptor (beta chain). The table came from immunoSEQ multiplex PCR; TCRdb's copy has only in-frame clones and leaves some out. This table has approximately 80,000 clones, about 80% appearing once. The entry originates in a study of blood T cell repertoires in COVID-19. Sequencing used peripheral blood. This clonotype was sampled from an older woman with acute or convalescent COVID-19.

The CDR3 DNA reads TGTGCCAGCACCAGGCGGGGGGGAACACGGGACACCATATATTTT. Residues: CASTRRGGTRDTIYF. The J gene is TRBJ1-3, the V gene TRBV28, with D perhaps matching TRBD1 (5 bases). CDR1 MDHEN and CDR2 SYDVKM come from the germline V gene. There are 15 residues in the CDR3. The V and J ends lost 7 bases and 8 bases respectively, with 21 bases between them.